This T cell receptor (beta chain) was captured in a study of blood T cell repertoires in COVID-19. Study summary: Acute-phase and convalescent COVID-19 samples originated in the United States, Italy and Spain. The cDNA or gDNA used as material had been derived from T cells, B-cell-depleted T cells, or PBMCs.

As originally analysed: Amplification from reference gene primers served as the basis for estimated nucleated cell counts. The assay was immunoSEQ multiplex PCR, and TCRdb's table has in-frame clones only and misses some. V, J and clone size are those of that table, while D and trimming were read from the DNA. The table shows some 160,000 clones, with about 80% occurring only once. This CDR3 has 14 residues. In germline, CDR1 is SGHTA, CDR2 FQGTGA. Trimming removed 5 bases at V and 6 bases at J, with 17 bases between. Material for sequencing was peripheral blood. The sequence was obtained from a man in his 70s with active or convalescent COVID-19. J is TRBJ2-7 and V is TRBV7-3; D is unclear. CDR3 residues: CASSRYGLTAEQYF. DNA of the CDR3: TGTGCCAGCAGCCGCTACGGCCTGACTGCCGAGCAGTACTTC.